This T cell receptor beta chain was retrieved from a study of CD8+ T cells in alopecia areata. Study at large: In an open-label trial, patients got 5 to 10 mg tofacitinib twice daily. Tofacitinib administration persisted for 6 to 18 months, succeeded by 6 months off drug. General study points: Expanded CD8+ clones among the top 100, as well as scalp clonality, were significantly decreased by tofacitinib. It was observed that many expanded lesional clones persisted in scalp and blood during tofacitinib.

Treatment described: oral pan-JAK inhibitor, 5-10 mg twice daily. Sequencing templates came from extracted RNA that was reverse transcribed into cDNA. The data were produced by immunoSEQ multiplex PCR, yet TCRdb's version contains in-frame clones alone and is incomplete. The data hold 150,000 to 200,000 clones, with 60% to 75% observed a single time. With regard to this clone: Its antigen is unknown.

The CDR3 length is 14 residues. The junction had 6 bases not matched to a gene; V was cut back by 2 bases and J by 3 bases. Germline values: CDR1 GTSNPN, CDR2 SVGIG (reference sequence). The chain combines TRBV30 with TRBJ2-5; TRBD2 matches at 7 bases. The sequence was obtained from a human donor with alopecia areata. The sequencing used CD4+ T cells sorted from blood, collected at week 24, from a patient treated with tofacitinib. CDR3 DNA: TGTGCCTGGAGTATCCCGAGCGGGGAAGAGACCCAGTACTTC. Amino acids: CAWSIPSGEETQYF.